These 18 T cell receptor beta chains were all obtained from the same sample, sequenced in a study of blood T cell repertoires in COVID-19. Sequencing was performed with immunoSEQ multiplex PCR; in TCRdb, only in-frame clones are kept and a portion is missing. The sample records 350,000 to 450,000 clones, more than 75% being singletons. Sequencing was performed on peripheral blood. Receptor source: a human donor in a cohort sampled during active COVID-19.

The rearrangement links TRBV10-3 to TRBJ2-3, with 10 bases that match TRBD2. The trim removed 4 bases at V and 4 bases at J, leaving 5 bases unmatched. Germline V lookup: CDR1 ENHRY, CDR2 SYGVKD. This CDR3 has 15 amino acids. As DNA, the CDR3 is TGTGCCATCAGTGGGTTAGCGGGAGGCCCAGATACGCAGTATTTT. This translates into CAISGLAGGPDTQYF.

This clone appeared once. The V and J genes are TRBV10-3 and TRBJ1-4, with D unclear. With 6 bases removed from V and 6 bases from J, the gap between germline ends came to 20 bases. CDR3 length: 16 amino acids. Per germline, CDR1 ENHRY and CDR2 SYGVKD. CDR3 in amino acids: CAISMAGRDSDEKLFF. The CDR3 nucleotides are TGTGCCATCAGCATGGCGGGGAGGGATTCGGATGAAAAACTGTTTTTT.

In the case of this clone: A junction boundary mismatches the germline segment, possibly from a read error. This rearrangement joins TRBV2 to TRBJ1-2; TRBD1 matches 7 bases. Germline V CDR1 and CDR2: SNHLY, FYNNEI. The CDR3 is 12 residues long. DNA for the CDR3: TGTGCCAGCAGTGAGAACGCAAACCGGGACAGCTTC. Encoded protein: CASSENANRDSF.

V usage is TRBV11-2 and J usage is TRBJ2-7; 9 nucleotides line up with TRBD2. The CDR3 spans 17 residues. The ends lost 4 bases at V and 1 base at J; junction bases unmatched: 11. Germline-derived CDR1 and CDR2 are SGHAT and FQNNGV. In nucleotides, the CDR3 is TGTGCCAGCAGCTCCCCGTTAAACCTAGCGGGATCCTACGAGCAGTACTTC. This gives the protein CASSSPLNLAGSYEQYF.

The J gene is TRBJ2-5, the V gene TRBV6-5; the D gene is possibly TRBD1 (5 bases). V lost 2 bases to trimming and J lost 1 base, with 5 bases between them. Germline V lookup: CDR1 MNHEY, CDR2 SVGAGI. This CDR3 contains 13 residues. CDR3 residues: CASSYRGQETQYF. CDR3 sequence (DNA): TGTGCCAGCAGTTACAGGGGCCAAGAGACCCAGTACTTC.

This clone was recorded once. The rearrangement uses TRBV4-2 and TRBJ2-5; 8 positions match TRBD1. The CDR3 contains 19 residues. V shed 2 bases and J 5 bases; nucleotides not matched to a gene: 19. CDR1 and CDR2 (germline): LGHNA, YNFKEQ. The chain's CDR3 is CASSQSRYIGQGGTETQYF. The CDR3 DNA follows: TGTGCCAGCAGCCAATCCCGATATATAGGACAGGGAGGAACGGAGACCCAGTACTTC.

The V call is TRBV2, the J call TRBJ2-2; tentatively, D is TRBD2 (6 bases). The CDR3 sequence is 17 residues long. Germline V lookup: CDR1 SNHLY, CDR2 FYNNEI. V gave up 4 bases and J gave up 2 bases, with 17 bases separating them. CDR3 protein: CASSVSSGERNTGELFF. In nucleotides, the CDR3 is TGTGCCAGCAGTGTGAGTTCGGGGGAGCGAAACACCGGGGAGCTGTTTTTT.

CDR3 DNA sequence: TGCGCCAGCAGCTTGTTCCTGGGGGCTGTCTACAATGAGCAGTTCTTC. It is translated as CASSLFLGAVYNEQFF. The chain recombines TRBV5-1 with TRBJ2-1; D is perhaps TRBD1 (6 bases). Trimming removed 1 base from V and 3 bases from J, with 14 bases in between. This CDR3 spans 16 amino acids. In germline, CDR1 is SGHRS, CDR2 YFSETQ. Together with reference TRBV5-1 and TRBJ2-1, the CDR3 gives the full variable domain: KAGVTQTPRYLIKTRGQQVTLSCSPISGHRSVSWYQQTPGQGLQFLFEYFSETQRNKGNFPGRFSGRQFSNSRSEMNVSTLELGDSALYLCASSLFLGAVYNEQFFGPGTRLTVL.

The DNA for the CDR3 is TGTGCCAGCAGTGAGGACAGGGTTCGTGCAGATACGCAGTATTTT. This translates into CASSEDRVRADTQYF. The chain has TRBV25-1 and TRBJ2-3; 8 positions agree with TRBD1. This CDR3 comprises 15 residues. The V segment lost 3 bases and the J segment 4 bases; nucleotides outside the gene matches: 6. In germline, CDR1 is MGHDK, CDR2 SYGVNS.

The chain has TRBV15 and TRBJ2-3, with TRBD2 matching over 8 bases. Unmatched junction bases numbered 10, after V lost 4 bases and J lost 4 bases. The CDR3 loop spans 16 amino acids. CDR1 and CDR2 (germline): LNHNV, YYDKDF (reference sequence). The CDR3 protein is CATSMNRDGGADTQYF. CDR3 nucleotides: TGTGCCACCAGCATGAATCGAGACGGGGGGGCAGATACGCAGTATTTT.

The chain joins TRBV5-1 to TRBJ2-2, with 9 bases matching TRBD1. This CDR3 has 15 amino acids. Losses at the gene ends were 3 bases for V and 5 bases for J; bases not matched to a gene: 5. Germline V lookup: CDR1 SGHRS, CDR2 YFSETQ. CDR3 amino acids: CASSSEDRGTGELFF. The CDR3 DNA reads TGCGCCAGCAGCTCTGAGGACAGGGGAACCGGGGAGCTGTTTTTT. Drawing the rest from reference TRBV5-1 and TRBJ2-2, the complete variable domain is KAGVTQTPRYLIKTRGQQVTLSCSPISGHRSVSWYQQTPGQGLQFLFEYFSETQRNKGNFPGRFSGRQFSNSRSEMNVSTLELGDSALYLCASSSEDRGTGELFFGEGSRLTVL.

The genes are TRBV19 and TRBJ2-5, with TRBD2 matching 9 bases. Unmatched junction bases numbered 9, after V lost 3 bases and J lost 4 bases. Germline V lookup: CDR1 LNHDA, CDR2 SQIVND (reference sequence). The CDR3 has 16 amino acids. In nucleotides, the CDR3 is TGTGCCAGTAGTATGGGCGGGGGGGCTGTAGGAGAGACCCAGTACTTC. Amino acid sequence: CASSMGGGAVGETQYF.

The rearrangement uses TRBV10-3 and TRBJ2-3; 7 nucleotides agree with TRBD1. This CDR3 has 17 amino acids. V trimming: 3 bases; J trimming: 3 bases; junction bases outside the gene matches: 12. Germline CDR1 and CDR2: ENHRY and SYGVKD. CDR3 bases: TGTGCCATCAGTGATCCAGGACGACAGGGCGGAACAGATACGCAGTATTTT. Translated: CAISDPGRQGGTDTQYF.

The chain couples TRBV30 to TRBJ2-2; 8 bases fit TRBD2. Germline V gene sequence: CDR1 GTSNPN, CDR2 SVGIG (reference sequence). The V and J ends lost 3 bases and 7 bases, in that order; junction bases with no gene match: 10. The CDR3 contains 15 residues. This chain's CDR3 is CAWSRIRGGSGELFF. The DNA of the CDR3 is TGTGCCTGGAGCAGGATACGGGGGGGCAGCGGGGAGCTGTTTTTT.

J is TRBJ2-7 and V is TRBV2, with 7 bases that match TRBD1. V dropped 1 base and J dropped 6; count of bases not matched to a gene: 3. Germline V gene sequence: CDR1 SNHLY, CDR2 FYNNEI. The CDR3 spans 13 residues. CDR3 residues: CASSEGQGFEQYF. CDR3 nucleotides: TGTGCCAGCAGTGAAGGACAGGGATTCGAGCAGTACTTC.

The chain joins TRBV6-5 to TRBJ1-2; TRBD1 is a possible D gene (5 bases). V was shortened by 5 bases and J by 8 bases, with 15 bases between the two germline ends. This CDR3 contains 13 residues. Germline lookup yields CDR1 MNHEY and CDR2 SVGAGI. This chain's CDR3 is CASSTRRGGGYTF. The CDR3 bases are TGTGCCAGCAGTACTCGGAGGGGAGGCGGCTACACCTTC.

The chain is built from TRBV6-1 and TRBJ1-1; D remains ambiguous. This CDR3 comprises 15 residues. In germline, CDR1 is MNHNS, CDR2 SASEGT. Trimming shortened V by 1 base and J by 5 bases, and 14 bases separated the two germline ends. Here the CDR3 DNA reads TGTGCCAGCAGTGAAGTGGTGGAGAGTGGGACTGAAGCTTTCTTT. Amino acids: CASSEVVESGTEAFF.

This chain uses TRBV7-2 with TRBJ2-7; a weak D match, TRBD1 (6 bases). Germline loops: CDR1 SGHTA, CDR2 FQGNSA. CDR3 size: 14 residues. Trimming shortened V by 5 bases and J by 0 bases, and 11 bases separated the two germline ends. CDR3 nucleotides: TGTGCCAGCAGCGTTCGACAGGCCTCCTACGAGCAGTACTTC. It yields the protein CASSVRQASYEQYF. The variable domain in full, with the rest retrieved from reference TRBV7-2 and TRBJ2-7, is GAGVSQSPSNKVTEKGKDVELRCDPISGHTALYWYRQSLGQGLEFLIYFQGNSAPDKSGLPSDRFSAERTGGSVSTLTIQRTQQEDSAVYLCASSVRQASYEQYFGPGTRLTVT.